One sample yielded the 8 T cell receptor beta chains listed below, sequenced in a study of shared clonotypes between healthy human individuals. Here immunoSEQ multiplex PCR was the method, and the copy in TCRdb shows in-frame clones only, minus some. The sample lists just over 2,000,000 clones, roughly 94% seen once, with approximately 0.13% in the top ten. Input material: naive CD4+ T cells sorted from blood. The sample's subset: CD45RA+ positively selected. The receptors here all came from a man between 18 and 35 years old in good health.

V gene TRBV10-2 combines with J gene TRBJ2-3; no firm D call. In germline, CDR1 is WSHSY, CDR2 SAAADI. This CDR3 is built from 16 residues. V dropped 1 base and J dropped 3 bases, with 14 bases sitting between them. This chain's CDR3 is CASSEWDGKGTDTQYF. The CDR3 DNA reads as TGCGCCAGCAGTGAGTGGGATGGGAAGGGAACAGATACGCAGTATTTT.

The rearrangement joins TRBV5-1 to TRBJ2-5; unclear D gene. CDR1 SGHRS and CDR2 YFSETQ come from the germline V gene. There are 13 residues in the CDR3. Trimming took 1 base from V and 3 from J, leaving 7 bases between them. CDR3 nucleotide sequence: TGCGCCAGCAGCTTGAATTGGGAAGAGACCCAGTACTTC. Its protein product is CASSLNWEETQYF.

This clone was seen more than once but under ten times. This CDR3 is also generated by other DNA sequences in the sample. This chain links TRBV6-1 with TRBJ1-5, with a tentative D call TRBD1 (5 bases). V was shortened by 2 bases and J by 4 bases, with 6 bases between the two germline ends. The germline gives CDR1 MNHNS, CDR2 SASEGT. CDR3 length: 13 residues. CDR3 in amino acids: CASSERGNQPQHF. The CDR3 nucleotides are TGTGCCAGCAGTGAACGGGGGAATCAGCCCCAGCATTTT.

V usage is TRBV30 and J usage is TRBJ1-2; 8 bases align to TRBD1. The CDR3 has 13 amino acids. With 0 bases clipped from V and 7 bases from J, the junction kept 4 bases outside the gene matches. Germline CDR1 and CDR2: GTSNPN and SVGIG (reference sequence). CDR3 residues: CAWSVPRGPGYTF. In nucleotides, the CDR3 is TGTGCCTGGAGTGTACCCAGGGGGCCTGGCTACACCTTC.

This chain uses TRBV5-4 with TRBJ2-7, with TRBD2 matching 9 bases. CDR1 and CDR2 (germline): SGHNT, YYREEE (reference sequence). Trimming at V came to 0 bases and at J to 4 bases, leaving 11 bases not matched to a gene. The CDR3 length is 17 residues. The CDR3, as DNA: TGTGCCAGCAGCTTGGTTCGTAGCGGGAGAGGGGTGTACGAGCAGTACTTC. This codes for CASSLVRSGRGVYEQYF.

The gene calls are TRBV6-1 and TRBJ1-5, with a weak D call TRBD1 (6 bases). This CDR3 has 16 residues. CDR1 MNHNS and CDR2 SASEGT come from the germline V gene. The V and J ends lost 1 base and 6 bases respectively, with 16 bases between them. The CDR3: CASSEVGGARGQPQHF. Here the CDR3 DNA reads TGTGCCAGCAGTGAAGTAGGGGGGGCCCGGGGTCAGCCCCAGCATTTT.

This clone was found once. This chain links TRBV6-6 with TRBJ1-1, with TRBD1 identical over 7 bases. Germline CDR1 and CDR2: MNHNY and SVGAGI (reference sequence). The CDR3 runs to 16 residues. V shed 2 bases and J 0 bases; nucleotides not matched to a gene: 6. DNA of the CDR3: TGTGCCAGCAGTTACGACCCGGGACAGTTGAACACTGAAGCTTTCTTT. The encoded protein is CASSYDPGQLNTEAFF.

The chain couples TRBV6-6 to TRBJ1-3; D not certain. Germline V gene sequence: CDR1 MNHNY, CDR2 SVGAGI (reference sequence). The V gene lost 0 bases and the J gene lost 2 bases, with 5 bases spanning the gap. The CDR3 extends over 14 amino acids. In nucleotides, the CDR3 is TGTGCCAGCAGTTACTCCCAGCCTGGAAACACCATATATTTT. Translating gives CASSYSQPGNTIYF.